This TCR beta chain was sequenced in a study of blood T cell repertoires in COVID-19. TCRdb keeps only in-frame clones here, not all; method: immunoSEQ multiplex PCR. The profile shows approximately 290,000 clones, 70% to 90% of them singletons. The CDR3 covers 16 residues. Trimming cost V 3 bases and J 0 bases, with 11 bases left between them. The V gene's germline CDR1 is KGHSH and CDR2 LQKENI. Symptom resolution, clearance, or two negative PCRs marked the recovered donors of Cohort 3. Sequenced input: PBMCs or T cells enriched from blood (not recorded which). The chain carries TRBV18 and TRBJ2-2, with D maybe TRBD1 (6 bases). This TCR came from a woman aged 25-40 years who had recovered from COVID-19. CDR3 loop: CASSPGQTTNTGELFF. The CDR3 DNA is TGTGCCAGCTCACCCGGACAGACAACGAACACCGGGGAGCTGTTTTTT.